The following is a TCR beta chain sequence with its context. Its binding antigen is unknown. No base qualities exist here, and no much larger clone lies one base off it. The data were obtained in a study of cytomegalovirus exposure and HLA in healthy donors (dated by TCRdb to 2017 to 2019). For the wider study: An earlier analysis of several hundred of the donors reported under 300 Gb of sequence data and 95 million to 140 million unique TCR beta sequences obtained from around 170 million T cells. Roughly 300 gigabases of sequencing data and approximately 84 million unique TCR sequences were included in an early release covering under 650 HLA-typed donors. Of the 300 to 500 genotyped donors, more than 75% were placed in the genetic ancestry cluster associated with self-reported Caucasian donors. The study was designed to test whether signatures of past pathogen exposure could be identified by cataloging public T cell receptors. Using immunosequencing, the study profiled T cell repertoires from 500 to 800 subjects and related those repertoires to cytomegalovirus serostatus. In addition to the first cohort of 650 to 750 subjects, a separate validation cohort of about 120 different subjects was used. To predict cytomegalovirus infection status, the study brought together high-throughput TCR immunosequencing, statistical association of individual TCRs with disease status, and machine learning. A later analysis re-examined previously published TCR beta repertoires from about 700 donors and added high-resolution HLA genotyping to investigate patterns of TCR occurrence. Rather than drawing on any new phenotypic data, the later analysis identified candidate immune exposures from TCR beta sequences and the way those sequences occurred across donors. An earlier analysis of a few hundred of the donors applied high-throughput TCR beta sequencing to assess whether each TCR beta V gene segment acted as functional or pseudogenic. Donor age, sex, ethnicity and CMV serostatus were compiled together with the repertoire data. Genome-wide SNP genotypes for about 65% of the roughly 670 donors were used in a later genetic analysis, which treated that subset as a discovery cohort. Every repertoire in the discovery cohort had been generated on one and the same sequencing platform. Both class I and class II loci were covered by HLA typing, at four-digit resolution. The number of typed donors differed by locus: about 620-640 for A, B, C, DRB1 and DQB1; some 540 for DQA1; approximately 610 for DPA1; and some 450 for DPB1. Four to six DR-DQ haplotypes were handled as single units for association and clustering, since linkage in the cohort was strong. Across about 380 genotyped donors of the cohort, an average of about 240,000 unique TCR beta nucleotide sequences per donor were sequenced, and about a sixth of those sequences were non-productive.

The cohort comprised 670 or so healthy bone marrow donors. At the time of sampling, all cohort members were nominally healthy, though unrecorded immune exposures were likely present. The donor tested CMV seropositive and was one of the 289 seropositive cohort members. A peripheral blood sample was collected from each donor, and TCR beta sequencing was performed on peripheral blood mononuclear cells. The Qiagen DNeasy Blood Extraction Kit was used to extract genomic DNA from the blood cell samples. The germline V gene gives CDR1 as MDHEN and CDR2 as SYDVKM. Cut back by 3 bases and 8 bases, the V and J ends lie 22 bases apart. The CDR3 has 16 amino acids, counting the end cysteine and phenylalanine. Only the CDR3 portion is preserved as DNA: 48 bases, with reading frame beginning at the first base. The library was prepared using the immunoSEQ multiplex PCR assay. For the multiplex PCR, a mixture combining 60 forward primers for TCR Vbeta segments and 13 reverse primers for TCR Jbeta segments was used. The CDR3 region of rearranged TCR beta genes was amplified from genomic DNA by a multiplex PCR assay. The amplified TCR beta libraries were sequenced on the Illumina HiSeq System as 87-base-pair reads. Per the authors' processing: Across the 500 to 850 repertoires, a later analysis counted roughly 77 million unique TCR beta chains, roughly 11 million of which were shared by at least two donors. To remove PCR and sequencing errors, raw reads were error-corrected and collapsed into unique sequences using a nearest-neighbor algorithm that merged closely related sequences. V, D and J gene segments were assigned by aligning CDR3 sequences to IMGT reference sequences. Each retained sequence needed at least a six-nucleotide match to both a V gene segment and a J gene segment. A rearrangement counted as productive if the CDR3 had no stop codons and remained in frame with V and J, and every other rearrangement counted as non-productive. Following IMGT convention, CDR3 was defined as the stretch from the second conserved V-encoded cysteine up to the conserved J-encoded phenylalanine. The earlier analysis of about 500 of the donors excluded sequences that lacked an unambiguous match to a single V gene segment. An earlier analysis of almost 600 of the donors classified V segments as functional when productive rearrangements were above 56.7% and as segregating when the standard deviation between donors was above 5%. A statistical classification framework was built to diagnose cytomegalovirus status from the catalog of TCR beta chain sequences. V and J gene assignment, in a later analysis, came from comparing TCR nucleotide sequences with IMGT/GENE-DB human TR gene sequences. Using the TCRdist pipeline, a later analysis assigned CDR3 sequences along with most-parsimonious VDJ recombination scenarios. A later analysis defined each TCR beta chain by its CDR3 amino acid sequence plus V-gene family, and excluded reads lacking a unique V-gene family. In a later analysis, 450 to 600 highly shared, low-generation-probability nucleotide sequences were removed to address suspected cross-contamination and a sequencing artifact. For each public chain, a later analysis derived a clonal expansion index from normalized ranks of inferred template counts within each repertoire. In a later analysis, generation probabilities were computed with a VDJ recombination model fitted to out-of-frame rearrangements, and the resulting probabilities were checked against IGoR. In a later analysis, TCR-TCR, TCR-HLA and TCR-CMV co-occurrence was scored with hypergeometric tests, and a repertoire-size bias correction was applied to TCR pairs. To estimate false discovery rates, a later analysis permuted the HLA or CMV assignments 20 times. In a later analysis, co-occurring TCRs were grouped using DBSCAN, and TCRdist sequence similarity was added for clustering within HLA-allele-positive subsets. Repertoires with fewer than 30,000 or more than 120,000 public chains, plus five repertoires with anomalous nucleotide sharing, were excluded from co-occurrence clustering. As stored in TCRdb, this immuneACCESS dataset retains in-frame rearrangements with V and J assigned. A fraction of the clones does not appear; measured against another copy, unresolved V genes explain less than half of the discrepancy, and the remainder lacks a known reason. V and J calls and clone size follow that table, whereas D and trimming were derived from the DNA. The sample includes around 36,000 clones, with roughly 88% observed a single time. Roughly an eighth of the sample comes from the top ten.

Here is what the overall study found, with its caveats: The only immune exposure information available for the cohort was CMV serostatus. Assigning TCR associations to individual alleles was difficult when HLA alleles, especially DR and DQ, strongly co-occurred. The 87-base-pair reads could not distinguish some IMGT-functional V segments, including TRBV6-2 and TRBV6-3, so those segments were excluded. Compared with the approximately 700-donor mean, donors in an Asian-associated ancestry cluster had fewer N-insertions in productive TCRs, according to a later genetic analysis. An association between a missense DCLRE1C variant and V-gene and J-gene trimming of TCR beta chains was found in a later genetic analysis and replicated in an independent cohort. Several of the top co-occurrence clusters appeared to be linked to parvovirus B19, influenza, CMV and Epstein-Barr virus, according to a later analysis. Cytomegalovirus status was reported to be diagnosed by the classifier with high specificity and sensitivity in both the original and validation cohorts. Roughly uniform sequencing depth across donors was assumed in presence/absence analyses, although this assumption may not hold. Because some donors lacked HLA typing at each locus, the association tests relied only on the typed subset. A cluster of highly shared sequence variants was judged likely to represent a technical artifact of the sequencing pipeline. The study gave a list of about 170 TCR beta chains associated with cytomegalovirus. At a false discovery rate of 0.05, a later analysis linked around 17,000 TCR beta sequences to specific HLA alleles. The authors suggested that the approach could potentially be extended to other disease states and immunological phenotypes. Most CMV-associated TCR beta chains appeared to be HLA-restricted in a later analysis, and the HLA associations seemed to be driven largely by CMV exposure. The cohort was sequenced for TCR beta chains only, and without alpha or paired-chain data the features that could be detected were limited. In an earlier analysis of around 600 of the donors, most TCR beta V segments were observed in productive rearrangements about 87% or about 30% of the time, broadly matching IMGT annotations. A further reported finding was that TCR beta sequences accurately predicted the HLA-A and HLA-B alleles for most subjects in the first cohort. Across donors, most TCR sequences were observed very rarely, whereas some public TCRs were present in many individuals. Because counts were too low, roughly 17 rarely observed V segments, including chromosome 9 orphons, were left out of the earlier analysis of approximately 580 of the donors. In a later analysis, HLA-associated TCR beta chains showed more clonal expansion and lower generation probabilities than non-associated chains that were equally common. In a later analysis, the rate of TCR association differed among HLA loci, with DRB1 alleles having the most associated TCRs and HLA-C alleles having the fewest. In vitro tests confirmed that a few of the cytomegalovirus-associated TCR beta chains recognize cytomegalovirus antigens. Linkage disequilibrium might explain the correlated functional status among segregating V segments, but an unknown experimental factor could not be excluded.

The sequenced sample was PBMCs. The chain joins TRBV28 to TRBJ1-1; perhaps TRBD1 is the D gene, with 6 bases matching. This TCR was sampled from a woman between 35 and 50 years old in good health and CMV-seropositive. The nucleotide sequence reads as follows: TGTGCCAGCAGTTTCCTTTTACCACAGGGCGCCCCCGAAGCTTTCTTT. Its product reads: CASSFLLPQGAPEAFF. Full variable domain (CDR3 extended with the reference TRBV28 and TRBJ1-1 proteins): DVKVTQSSRYLVKRTGEKVFLECVQDMDHENMFWYRQDPGLGLRLIYFSYDVKMKEKGDIPEGYSVSREKKERFSLILESASTNQTSMYLCASSFLLPQGAPEAFFGQGTRLTVV.